The 29 T cell receptor beta chains presented below share a single source sample, sequenced in a study of blood T cell repertoires in COVID-19 (dated by TCRdb to the early 2020s). Libraries were built with the immunoSEQ multiplex PCR assay. Entries here come from immuneACCESS through TCRdb and include only in-frame sequences with V and J called. Some clones fail to appear in such tables; in the studies checked, an unresolved V gene covers under half of the shortfall, and the cause of the remainder is unknown. The sample table shows 150,000 or so clones, and roughly 80% are seen once. More than 8.5% of the sample is in the top ten clones. Sequencing was carried out using peripheral blood. The origin of the receptors is a woman in her forties or fifties with active or convalescent COVID-19.

CDR3 sequence reads: CASSLERGREAFF. CDR3 nucleotides: TGTGCCAGCAGCTTGGAGAGAGGGCGTGAAGCTTTCTTT. J is TRBJ1-1 and V is TRBV5-6; the D is unclear. The CDR3 runs 13 residues. Germline V gene lookup returns CDR1 SGHDT and CDR2 YYEEEE. Trimming pared 0 bases from V and 7 bases from J, leaving 10 bases between.

This chain uses TRBV5-1 with TRBJ2-7, with D perhaps TRBD2 (6 bases). The V end was cut by 0 bases, the J end by 10 bases, with 14 bases between. The CDR3 sequence is 13 residues long. Per germline, CDR1 SGHRS and CDR2 YFSETQ. Here the CDR3 reads CASSLEGGTYQYF. The DNA for the CDR3 is TGCGCCAGCAGCTTGGAGGGCGGGACCTACCAGTACTTC.

This chain joins TRBV25-1 and TRBJ2-2, with a weak D call TRBD2 (5 bases). The CDR3 runs to 14 residues. V gave up 5 bases and J gave up 3 bases, with 10 bases separating them. Per the germline V gene, CDR1 is MGHDK and CDR2 is SYGVNS. CDR3 region: CASSSGKDTGELFF. CDR3 sequence (DNA): TGTGCCAGCAGTTCGGGAAAGGACACCGGGGAGCTGTTTTTT.

CDR3 in amino acids: CASSSRTGQIVFPLHF. The CDR3 DNA is TGTGCCAGCAGTTCTAGGACAGGGCAGATAGTGTTTCCCCTCCACTTT. V and J are TRBV27 and TRBJ1-6; TRBD1 agrees at 8 bases. The CDR3 has 16 amino acids. V dropped 4 bases and J dropped 13; count of bases not matched to a gene: 15. The V gene's germline CDR1 is MNHEY and CDR2 SMNVEV (reference sequence).

V is TRBV28 and J is TRBJ1-2; D may be TRBD1 (6 bases). Germline V gene data show CDR1 as MDHEN and CDR2 as SYDVKM. CDR3 length equals 15 residues. V lost 6 bases to trimming and J lost 5 bases, with 19 bases between them. The CDR3 coding sequence is TGTGCCAGCAGATCCGGACAGACGGGCCTTTATGGCTACACCTTC. Translating gives CASRSGQTGLYGYTF.

The chain links TRBV4-3 to TRBJ2-5; 9 bases line up with TRBD2. CDR3 length equals 16 residues. J was trimmed by 4 bases and V by 4 bases; bases with no gene match: 10. CDR1 is LGHNA, CDR2 YSLEER, per germline. The CDR3 DNA reads as TGCGCCAGCAGCCGGGGACTAGCTCGCGCTGGAGAGACCCAGTACTTC. Translated, it gives CASSRGLARAGETQYF.

The chain employs TRBV7-2 and TRBJ1-2, with D possibly matching TRBD1 (6 bases). V lost 5 bases and J 8 bases, leaving 15 bases between the germline ends. The CDR3 extends over 13 amino acids. Germline-derived CDR1 and CDR2 are SGHTA and FQGNSA. Here the CDR3 reads CASSEQGTGGYTF. The CDR3 DNA reads as TGTGCCAGCAGCGAACAGGGAACGGGAGGCTACACCTTC.

The chain combines TRBV7-2 with TRBJ1-4; 12 nucleotides align to TRBD1. This CDR3 contains 14 residues. Germline V gives CDR1 SGHTA, CDR2 FQGNSA. J gave up 7 bases and V 6 bases, and 3 bases lay outside the gene matches. The CDR3 DNA sequence: TGTGCCAGCAGGCCGGGACAGGGGGCTGAAAAACTGTTTTTT. As protein: CASRPGQGAEKLFF.

This clone has just a few counts. The chain is built from TRBV4-3 and TRBJ1-1; 8 bases fit TRBD1. V shed 3 bases, J shed 4 bases, and the junction held 4 bases outside the gene matches. CDR3 size: 14 residues. CDR1 is LGHNA, CDR2 YSLEER, per germline. The CDR3 sequence: CASSQHTGGTEAFF. CDR3 DNA: TGCGCCAGCAGCCAGCACACAGGGGGCACTGAAGCTTTCTTT.

This chain links TRBV19 with TRBJ2-3, with D possibly being TRBD2 (5 bases). Germline V gene sequence: CDR1 LNHDA, CDR2 SQIVND (reference sequence). The CDR3 is 13 residues long. Trimming shortened V by 2 bases and J by 5 bases, and 8 bases separated the two germline ends. CDR3 sequence: CASSISRGDTQYF. The CDR3 DNA follows: TGTGCCAGTAGTATAAGCCGGGGAGATACGCAGTATTTT.

This CDR3 reads CASSRDTSSNQPQHF. The CDR3 coding sequence is TGTGCCAGCAGCCGGGACACATCCAGCAATCAGCCCCAGCATTTT. The chain links TRBV6-5 to TRBJ1-5; the D gene is possibly TRBD1 (6 bases). V lost 6 bases and J lost 1, with 13 bases in between. The germline gives CDR1 MNHEY, CDR2 SVGAGI. The CDR3 is made up of 15 amino acids.

The chain employs TRBV28 and TRBJ2-1; maybe TRBD1 (6 bases). Germline CDR1 reads MDHEN; CDR2 reads SYDVKM. The CDR3 is 13 amino acids. V was clipped by 3 bases and J by 7 bases, with 10 bases between them. CDR3 nucleotide sequence: TGTGCCAGCAGTTTCAGGGGCCTTAATGAGCAGTTCTTC. Its translation is CASSFRGLNEQFF.

This clone came up once. The V call is TRBV7-6, the J call TRBJ1-1; no definite D call. Per the germline V gene, CDR1 is SGHVS and CDR2 is FNYEAQ. The CDR3 runs 14 residues. The V gene lost 6 bases and the J gene lost 0 bases, with 11 bases spanning the gap. The CDR3 bases are TGTGCCAGCAGTGTAAGAGGGATGAACACTGAAGCTTTCTTT. It translates to CASSVRGMNTEAFF. Looking up the rest from reference TRBV7-6 and TRBJ1-1 gives the full variable domain: GAGVSQSPRYKVTKRGQDVALRCDPISGHVSLYWYRQALGQGPEFLTYFNYEAQQDKSGLPNDRFSAERPEGSISTLTIQRTEQRDSAMYRCASSVRGMNTEAFFGQGTRLTVV.

V usage is TRBV7-2 and J usage is TRBJ2-7; 8 nucleotides agree with TRBD2. CDR1 and CDR2 from the germline V gene are SGHTA and FQGNSA. The CDR3 totals 15 residues. V was clipped by 3 bases and J by 1 base; unmatched bases: 5. The chain's CDR3 is CASSLEGLGSYEQYF. CDR3 nucleotides: TGTGCCAGCAGCTTGGAGGGACTAGGTTCCTACGAGCAGTACTTC.

In this sample, this clone turned up a few times. The same CDR3 can be traced to other DNA sequences in this sample. The rearrangement uses TRBV29-1 and TRBJ1-3; D is unclear. Germline V CDR1 and CDR2: SQVTM, ANQGSEA. The CDR3 runs to 11 residues. Trimming left V 6 bases short and J 4 bases short, with 7 bases between. CDR3 loop: CSVLVGNTIYF. The CDR3 DNA sequence: TGCAGCGTCCTCGTGGGAAACACCATATATTTT.

The chain combines TRBV13 with TRBJ2-7; D call uncertain. From germline, CDR1 is PRHDT and CDR2 FYEKMQ (reference sequence). The ends were cut back, 5 bases at V and 2 bases at J, with 10 bases in the middle. CDR3 length: 13 amino acids. CDR3 residues: CASSARRAYEQYF. Here the CDR3 DNA reads TGTGCCAGCAGCGCCCGACGGGCCTACGAGCAGTACTTC. Full variable domain (outside the CDR3, taken from reference TRBV13 and TRBJ2-7): AAGVIQSPRHLIKEKRETATLKCYPIPRHDTVYWYQQGPGQDPQFLISFYEKMQSDKGSIPDRFSAQQFSDYHSELNMSSLELGDSALYFCASSARRAYEQYFGPGTRLTVT.

This clone was recorded once. This sequence joins TRBV30 and TRBJ1-2; 7 bases fit TRBD1. The CDR3 covers 14 residues. Germline lookup yields CDR1 GTSNPN and CDR2 SVGIG (reference sequence). With V trimmed by 3 bases and J by 4 bases, 8 bases remained unmatched. The DNA for the CDR3 is TGTGCCTGGAGCCGACAGGGCTTTACCTATGGCTACACCTTC. Translation gives CAWSRQGFTYGYTF.

This clone has only a few counts. The chain links TRBV4-3 to TRBJ2-3, with TRBD2 matching over 16 bases. The V and J ends lost 4 bases and 5 bases, in that order; junction bases with no gene match: 6. The germline CDR1 and CDR2 sequences are LGHNA and YSLEER. The CDR3 spans 17 residues. As DNA, the CDR3 is TGCGCCAGCAGCCTCGGGACTAGCGGGGGGGCCGGAGATACGCAGTATTTT. Amino acids: CASSLGTSGGAGDTQYF.

Concerning this clone itself: The germline gene is not matched at one end of the junction; a read error may be the cause. This sequence joins TRBV11-1 and TRBJ2-1; TRBD2 matches 10 bases. Germline CDR1 reads SGHAT; CDR2 reads FQDESV (reference sequence). There are 15 residues in the CDR3. CDR3 in DNA: TGTGCCAGCAGGTTAGCGGGAGGTATTAACAATGAGCAGTTCTTC. Its protein is CASRLAGGINNEQFF.

For this clone: The junction does not match germline at one end; this may be a read error. This same CDR3 is encoded by further DNA sequences in the sample. The V and J genes are TRBV27 and TRBJ2-7; a weak D match, TRBD2 (5 bases). Germline CDR1 reads MNHEY; CDR2 reads SMNVEV (reference sequence). The CDR3 is made up of 12 amino acids. The CDR3 nucleotides are TGTGCCAGCGATTTGGAGGAGGACGAGCAATACTTC. Its protein product is CASDLEEDEQYF.

V usage is TRBV28 and J usage is TRBJ2-5, with a weak D call TRBD1 (5 bases). Trimming removed 5 bases from V and 0 bases from J, with 10 bases in between. This CDR3 comprises 14 residues. Germline CDR1 is MDHEN and CDR2 is SYDVKM. This CDR3 reads CASSEAGHQETQYF. Here the CDR3 DNA reads TGTGCCAGCAGTGAGGCAGGGCACCAAGAGACCCAGTACTTC.

CDR3 in amino acids: CASSLGGSQADTQYF. As DNA, the CDR3 is TGCGCCAGCAGCTTGGGAGGGAGCCAAGCAGATACGCAGTATTTT. V gene TRBV5-1 combines with J gene TRBJ2-3, with D perhaps matching TRBD2 (5 bases). V lost 0 bases, J lost 4 bases, and 12 bases lay in between. In germline, CDR1 is SGHRS, CDR2 YFSETQ. The CDR3 length is 15 residues.

V is TRBV15 and J is TRBJ2-2; D ambiguous. Germline CDR1 LNHNV, CDR2 YYDKDF (reference sequence). Deletions cut 1 base from V and 6 bases from J, with 3 bases between. The CDR3 is 12 residues long. This CDR3 is CATSRVAGELFF. CDR3 DNA: TGTGCCACCAGCAGAGTAGCCGGGGAGCTGTTTTTT. Drawing the rest from reference TRBV15 and TRBJ2-2, the complete variable domain is DAMVIQNPRYQVTQFGKPVTLSCSQTLNHNVMYWYQQKSSQAPKLLFHYYDKDFNNEADTPDNFQSRRPNTSFCFLDIRSPGLGDTAMYLCATSRVAGELFFGEGSRLTVL.

The genes are TRBV19 and TRBJ1-4; D gene ambiguous. This CDR3 has 14 amino acids. Trimming removed 5 bases at V and 7 bases at J, with 14 bases between. Per the germline V gene, CDR1 is LNHDA and CDR2 is SQIVND (reference sequence). The CDR3 bases are TGTGCCAGTAGTCCGACCGCGGCCAGTGAAAAACTGTTTTTT. It codes for CASSPTAASEKLFF.

This clone turned up a few times. At the DNA level, this CDR3 is encoded by other sequences in the same sample as well. V gene TRBV5-1 combines with J gene TRBJ1-1; TRBD1 might be the D (5 bases). Germline CDR1 and CDR2: SGHRS and YFSETQ. The ends were cut back, 0 bases at V and 3 bases at J, with 9 bases in the middle. The CDR3 runs to 14 residues. CDR3 in amino acids: CASSLAGGYTEAFF. For the CDR3, the DNA is TGCGCCAGCAGCTTGGCCGGGGGTTACACTGAAGCTTTCTTT.

V gene TRBV19 combines with J gene TRBJ1-2; no reliable D call. The CDR3 extends over 14 amino acids. Germline CDR1 LNHDA, CDR2 SQIVND (reference sequence). V lost 8 bases and J 4 bases, leaving 17 bases between the germline ends. CDR3 protein: CASATREPIYGYTF. The CDR3 region has the DNA TGTGCCAGTGCCACTCGGGAGCCGATCTATGGCTACACCTTC.

This chain uses TRBV7-9 with TRBJ1-2; D gene uncertain. Germline lookup yields CDR1 SEHNR and CDR2 FQNEAQ (reference sequence). The CDR3 consists of 14 residues. V lost 1 base, J lost 4 bases, and 10 bases lay in between. The CDR3 here is CASSLEIQIYGYTF. The CDR3 DNA reads TGTGCCAGCAGCTTAGAGATTCAGATCTATGGCTACACCTTC. The variable domain in full, completed from reference TRBV7-9 and TRBJ1-2, reads DTGVSQNPRHKITKRGQNVTFRCDPISEHNRLYWYRQTLGQGPEFLTYFQNEAQLEKSRLLSDRFSAERPKGSFSTLEIQRTEQGDSAMYLCASSLEIQIYGYTFGSGTRLTVV.

The rearrangement joins TRBV7-3 to TRBJ1-1; D is perhaps TRBD1 (5 bases). The V end was cut by 5 bases, the J end by 4 bases, with 14 bases between. The germline CDR1 and CDR2 sequences are SGHTA and FQGTGA. The CDR3 contains 14 residues. The chain's CDR3 is CASSPRGGTTEAFF. The DNA of the CDR3 is TGTGCCAGCAGCCCACGCGGGGGGACCACTGAAGCTTTCTTT.

J is TRBJ1-4 and V is TRBV6-2 or TRBV6-3; 9 bases are a match to TRBD1. The germline CDR1 and CDR2 sequences are MNHEY and SVGEGT. The CDR3 totals 20 residues. With 6 bases clipped from V and 0 bases from J, the junction kept 17 bases outside the gene matches. The CDR3 bases are TGTGCCAGCAGCCGTACTACAACAGGGGGCCACTTCTCAACTAATGAAAAACTGTTTTTT. Residues: CASSRTTTGGHFSTNEKLFF.